This is a list of T cell receptor beta chains from one sample in a study of glioma-infiltrating T cells. A single record per CDR3 protein comes from TCRdb applying MiXCR to the multiplex PCR reads. Among some 190,000 distinct CDR3 sequences listed, around 32% were seen once. Material for sequencing was glioma tissue, nonneoplastic brain tissue, or PBMCs (not recorded which). These receptors came from a human donor with low-grade glioma or glioblastoma, undergoing nonglioma brain surgery, or in good health (not recorded which). CDR3s include the opening cysteine and the closing phenylalanine or tryptophan. A D gene is named only where the DNA matches it firmly. Not all rows give a size; the values are once, few, many and, for expanded clones, a class.

TRBV19	-	TRBJ2-7	TRBD2	CASSIRTSSYEQYF	TGTGCCAGTAGTATCCGGACTAGCTCCTACGAGCAGTACTTC
TRBV7-6	many	TRBJ1-1	-	CASSTERSEAFF	TGTGCCAGCAGTACAGAGCGCAGTGAAGCTTTCTTT
TRBV15	many	TRBJ1-2	TRBD1	CATSPTGDYGYTF	TGTGCCACCAGCCCCACAGGGGACTATGGCTACACCTTC
TRBV5-1	many	TRBJ1-2	-	CASSLDRSHYGYTF	TGCGCCAGCAGCTTGGACAGGAGCCACTATGGCTACACCTTC
TRBV6-6	many	TRBJ1-3	-	CASSYVGGNGNTIYF	TGTGCCAGCAGTTACGTCGGGGGCAACGGAAACACCATATATTTT
TRBV6-1	-	TRBJ2-5	-	CASNNPSETQSF	TGTGCCAGCAACAACCCCTCAGAGACCCAGTCCTTC
TRBV20-1	many	TRBJ1-1	-	CSARYTEAFF	TGCAGTGCCCGTTACACTGAAGCTTTCTTT
TRBV20-1	many	TRBJ1-3	-	CSAIETDSGNTIYF	TGCAGTGCTATAGAGACAGACTCTGGAAACACCATATATTTT
TRBV3-1	-	TRBJ1-2	-	CASSAQGGSYGYTF	TGCGCCAGCAGCGCGCAGGGCGGAAGCTATGGCTACACCTTC
TRBV11-2	-	TRBJ1-5	-	CASSIGATGNQPQHF	TGTGCCAGCAGTATCGGGGCTACAGGCAATCAGCCCCAGCATTTT
TRBV19	many	TRBJ2-1	-	CASSISDGNEQFF	TGTGCCAGTAGTATCTCGGACGGCAATGAGCAGTTCTTC
TRBV19	-	TRBJ2-1	TRBD2	CATSPSSGNHNEQFF	TGTGCCACCTCCCCTTCTAGCGGGAACCACAATGAGCAGTTCTTC
TRBV27	many	TRBJ2-1	-	CASRRSGRSSYNEQFF	TGTGCCAGCAGAAGGAGCGGAAGAAGCTCCTACAATGAGCAGTTCTTC
TRBV28	-	TRBJ2-1	-	CASSSARTEEQFF	TGTGCCAGCAGTTCAGCGAGGACAGAGGAGCAGTTCTTC
TRBV27	-	TRBJ1-1	-	CASSLLVEQGPMNTEAFF	TGTGCCAGCAGTTTATTAGTGGAACAGGGACCCATGAACACTGAAGCTTTCTTT
TRBV19	-	TRBJ1-1	-	CASILYTEAFF	TGTGCCAGTATCCTTTACACTGAAGCTTTCTTT
TRBV19	-	TRBJ1-3	-	CASTRGGSGNTIYF	TGTGCCAGTACCCGGGGGGGTTCTGGAAACACCATATATTTT
TRBV7-2	many	TRBJ2-3	TRBD2	CASSLPFSGSGTDTQYF	TGTGCCAGCAGCTTACCATTCAGCGGGAGCGGGACAGATACGCAGTATTTT
TRBV6-1	many	TRBJ2-1	-	CASKTGNTNEQFF	TGTGCTAGCAAAACAGGGAATACCAATGAGCAGTTCTTC
TRBV6-5	few	TRBJ2-1	-	CASSYNQGLVNEQFF	TGTGCCAGCAGTTACAATCAGGGCCTGGTCAATGAGCAGTTCTTC
TRBV7-8	many	TRBJ2-1	TRBD2	CASSLFSGISYNEQFF	TGTGCCAGCAGCTTATTTAGCGGGATATCCTACAATGAGCAGTTCTTC
TRBV27	many	TRBJ1-2	-	CASREGGSYGYTF	TGTGCCAGCCGTGAGGGGGGGAGCTATGGCTACACCTTC
TRBV18	many	TRBJ1-1	-	CASSQGQNTEAFF	TGTGCCAGCTCCCAGGGACAGAACACTGAAGCTTTCTTT
TRBV4-1	many	TRBJ2-5	TRBD1	CASSHSLGGGETQYF	TGCGCCAGCAGCCACTCACTAGGGGGCGGGGAGACCCAGTACTTC
TRBV29-1	many	TRBJ2-3	-	CSVVGGVTDTQYF	TGCAGCGTTGTCGGGGGCGTCACAGATACGCAGTATTTT
TRBV6-1	-	TRBJ1-1	-	CARRETANTETFF	TGTGCCAGGAGGGAAACAGCAAACACTGAAACTTTCTTT
TRBV5-1	-	TRBJ2-1	-	CASSSDTSSYNEQFF	TGCGCCAGCAGCTCTGACACTAGCTCCTACAATGAGCAGTTCTTC
TRBV7-2	-	TRBJ1-5	-	CASSDRGRHPQHF	TGTGCCAGCAGCGATCGGGGTAGGCACCCCCAGCATTTT
TRBV6-1	many	TRBJ2-1	TRBD2	CASRRGTSGIHEQFF	TGTGCCAGCAGGCGCGGGACTAGCGGGATCCATGAGCAGTTCTTC